The 5 T cell receptor beta chains listed next were all sequenced from one sample in a study of blood T cell repertoires in COVID-19 (dated by TCRdb to the early 2020s). The library was built by means of the immunoSEQ multiplex PCR assay. TCRdb limited this immuneACCESS table to in-frame rearrangements with V and J called. A share of clones is missing; checked studies link under half to unresolved V genes, and the rest is unexplained. For this sample the table gives 150,000 to 200,000 clones, of which around 84% were detected only once. Of the sample, around 1% falls within the top ten clones. Sequenced input: peripheral blood. These receptors were taken from a man aged 35-49 years with acute or convalescent COVID-19.

The gene calls are TRBV29-1 and TRBJ2-5, with 7 bases identical to TRBD2. Germline assignment: CDR1 SQVTM and CDR2 ANQGSEA. The CDR3 length is 13 residues. The junction had 7 bases not matched to a gene; V was cut back by 5 bases and J by 4 bases. The CDR3 nucleotides are TGCAGCGTTTCCCGACTAGCAGGAGAGACCCAGTACTTC. This sequence encodes CSVSRLAGETQYF. Based on the CDR3 plus reference TRBV29-1 and TRBJ2-5, the full variable domain is SAVISQKPSRDICQRGTSLTIQCQVDSQVTMMFWYRQQPGQSLTLIATANQGSEATYESGFVIDKFPISRPNLTFSTLTVSNMSPEDSSIYLCSVSRLAGETQYFGPGTRLLVL.

This clone was seen more than once but under ten times. J is TRBJ1-2 and V is TRBV5-6, with D possibly matching TRBD1 (5 bases). CDR3 length: 13 residues. V was clipped by 4 bases and J by 8 bases, with 15 bases between them. Germline CDR1 SGHDT, CDR2 YYEEEE. CDR3 loop: CASSGLRGDGYTF. The CDR3 region has the DNA TGTGCCAGCAGCGGCCTCCGGGGGGACGGCTACACCTTC.

This clone came up once. The rearrangement links TRBV5-4 to TRBJ2-2; D may be TRBD1 (6 bases). V lost 1 base, J lost 0 bases, and 13 bases lay in between. CDR3 length: 17 amino acids. CDR1 and CDR2 from the germline V gene are SGHNT and YYREEE (reference sequence). The CDR3 nucleotides read TGTGCCAGCAGCTTGCCAGGGACACTTTCGAACACCGGGGAGCTGTTTTTT. It encodes CASSLPGTLSNTGELFF.

V and J are TRBV10-2 and TRBJ1-6, with D tentatively TRBD1 (5 bases). Looked up from germline, CDR1 is WSHSY and CDR2 is SAAADI. V dropped 7 bases and J dropped 8 bases, with 9 bases sitting between them. The CDR3 consists of 12 residues. The CDR3 is CASTPRDSPLHF. CDR3 in DNA: TGCGCCAGCACCCCCAGGGATTCACCCCTCCACTTT.

This chain joins TRBV5-1 and TRBJ2-3; D gene ambiguous. The CDR3 runs 14 residues. Per the germline V gene, CDR1 is SGHRS and CDR2 is YFSETQ. Trimming cost V 4 bases and J 2 bases, with 11 bases left between them. CDR3 nucleotide sequence: TGCGCCAGCAGCCCCCGGGTCTCCACAGATACGCAGTATTTT. This gives the protein CASSPRVSTDTQYF.